These 30 T cell receptor beta chains share one sample of origin, sequenced in a study of blood T cell repertoires in COVID-19. The data were produced by immunoSEQ multiplex PCR, yet TCRdb's version contains in-frame clones alone and is incomplete. The table lists 110,000 or so clones, 81% of them singletons. Specimen: peripheral blood. All receptors derive from a human donor in a cohort sampled during active COVID-19.

The chain carries TRBV7-2 and TRBJ2-2, with D unclear. From germline, CDR1 is SGHTA and CDR2 FQGNSA. The V end lost 5 bases, the J end lost 1 base, and 8 bases lay between the germline ends. This CDR3 contains 14 residues. The CDR3 sequence is CASSPIQNTGELFF. As DNA, the CDR3 is TGTGCCAGCAGCCCGATACAGAACACCGGGGAGCTGTTTTTT. The full variable domain, rest sourced from reference TRBV7-2 and TRBJ2-2, is GAGVSQSPSNKVTEKGKDVELRCDPISGHTALYWYRQSLGQGLEFLIYFQGNSAPDKSGLPSDRFSAERTGGSVSTLTIQRTQQEDSAVYLCASSPIQNTGELFFGEGSRLTVL.

This chain joins TRBV5-6 and TRBJ2-1, with TRBD2 matching over 14 bases. With 3 bases clipped from V and 2 bases from J, the junction kept 7 bases outside the gene matches. Germline CDR1 is SGHDT and CDR2 is YYEEEE. The CDR3 runs 18 residues. CDR3 nucleotide sequence: TGTGCCAGCAGCTCGCCGGGACTAGCGGGGGAAACCTACAATGAGCAGTTCTTC. Translation gives CASSSPGLAGETYNEQFF. Supplemented by reference TRBV5-6 and TRBJ2-1, the full variable domain reads DAGVTQSPTHLIKTRGQQVTLRCSPKSGHDTVSWYQQALGQGPQFIFQYYEEEERQRGNFPDRFSGHQFPNYSSELNVNALLLGDSALYLCASSSPGLAGETYNEQFFGPGTRLTVL.

The chain has TRBV27 and TRBJ1-5; D may be TRBD1 (6 bases). In germline, CDR1 is MNHEY, CDR2 SMNVEV (reference sequence). The V end was cut by 1 base, the J end by 4 bases, with 11 bases between. This CDR3 is built from 15 residues. The CDR3, as DNA: TGTGCCAGCAGTTTATTTAACAGGGAAAATCAGCCCCAGCATTTT. It yields the protein CASSLFNRENQPQHF.

The V gene is TRBV6-5, the J gene TRBJ1-2; 9 bases line up with TRBD1. The V segment lost 5 bases and the J segment 4 bases; nucleotides outside the gene matches: 5. Germline loops: CDR1 MNHEY, CDR2 SVGAGI. The CDR3 contains 14 residues. The CDR3 DNA sequence: TGTGCCAGCAGTCCCGGGACAGGGCCCTATGGCTACACCTTC. It translates to CASSPGTGPYGYTF.

The V and J genes are TRBV18 and TRBJ2-7, with TRBD1 identical over 7 bases. Per germline, CDR1 KGHSH and CDR2 LQKENI. The CDR3 runs 14 residues. The V gene end was trimmed by 4 bases and the J gene end by 4 bases; junction bases not matched to a gene: 7. The CDR3 protein is CASSLLGQTYEQYF. As DNA, the CDR3 is TGTGCCAGCTCACTATTGGGACAGACTTACGAGCAGTACTTC.

The chain recombines TRBV7-2 with TRBJ2-1, with 9 bases aligning to TRBD2. CDR1 SGHTA and CDR2 FQGNSA come from the germline V gene. The CDR3 has 16 residues. V lost 5 bases to trimming and J lost 7 bases; unmatched junction nucleotides: 12. The CDR3 bases are TGTGCCAGCAGCCTCGGACTAGCGTCGATGGGGAATGAGCAGTTCTTC. Its translation is CASSLGLASMGNEQFF.

The chain uses TRBV6-5 and TRBJ1-2, with TRBD1 as a possible D gene (5 bases). The CDR3 spans 16 residues. The germline gives CDR1 MNHEY, CDR2 SVGAGI. Trimming took 2 bases from V and 1 from J, leaving 14 bases between them. The CDR3 sequence: CASSYGLTAGNYGYTF. The CDR3 bases are TGTGCCAGCAGTTACGGTTTGACAGCTGGTAACTATGGCTACACCTTC.

The rearrangement joins TRBV14 to TRBJ1-1; a weak D match, TRBD1 (5 bases). V was cut by 1 base and J by 4 bases, with 7 bases left in between. CDR3 length: 13 amino acids. The germline CDR1 and CDR2 sequences are SGHDN and FVKESK. The CDR3: CASSQGQPTEAFF. The CDR3 coding sequence is TGTGCCAGCAGCCAAGGACAGCCCACTGAAGCTTTCTTT.

V usage is TRBV6-1 and J usage is TRBJ2-1; the match to TRBD2 covers 8 bases. CDR1 is MNHNS, CDR2 SASEGT, per germline. The CDR3 has 16 residues. Trimming removed 2 bases from V and 6 bases from J; junction bases left unmatched: 9. CDR3 region: CASSELAGPFGNEQFF. Written as DNA, the CDR3 is TGTGCCAGCAGTGAACTAGCGGGTCCCTTCGGCAATGAGCAGTTCTTC.

This clone came up once. The rearrangement links TRBV10-3 to TRBJ2-7; 8 bases are shared with TRBD1. Losses at the gene ends were 8 bases for V and 0 bases for J; bases not matched to a gene: 12. CDR1 and CDR2 (germline): ENHRY, SYGVKD. The CDR3 length is 16 residues. The CDR3 bases are TGTGCCATCGGGTCTACAGGACAGGGATCCTCCTACGAGCAGTACTTC. Translation gives CAIGSTGQGSSYEQYF.

The J gene is TRBJ1-1, the V gene TRBV4-2; no firm D call. Germline lookup yields CDR1 LGHNA and CDR2 YNFKEQ. The V end lost 0 bases, the J end lost 0 bases, and 8 bases lay between the germline ends. The CDR3 totals 15 residues. The CDR3 loop reads CASSQEQTLNTEAFF. The CDR3, as DNA: TGTGCCAGCAGCCAAGAACAGACGTTGAACACTGAAGCTTTCTTT.

The DNA for the CDR3 is TGTGCCAGTAGTATAGGGGACACTTATAGCAATCAGCCCCAGCATTTT. Protein sequence: CASSIGDTYSNQPQHF. The chain combines TRBV19 with TRBJ1-5; tentative D call: TRBD1 (6 bases). The CDR3 extends over 16 amino acids. The V end lost 1 base, the J end lost 0 bases, and 10 bases lay between the germline ends. Germline V lookup: CDR1 LNHDA, CDR2 SQIVND (reference sequence).

The rearrangement joins TRBV19 to TRBJ2-2; 10 nucleotides match TRBD1. V trimming: 1 base; J trimming: 6 bases; junction bases outside the gene matches: 5. This CDR3 spans 16 amino acids. The germline V gene encodes CDR1 LNHDA and CDR2 SQIVND (reference sequence). DNA of the CDR3: TGTGCCAGTAGTATAGGAATCGACAGGGGGCCCGGGGAGCTGTTTTTT. It encodes CASSIGIDRGPGELFF.

The chain combines TRBV28 with TRBJ1-1; D uncertain. The CDR3 length is 12 residues. Trimming removed 4 bases from V and 4 bases from J, with 7 bases in between. Per germline, CDR1 MDHEN and CDR2 SYDVKM. CDR3 DNA: TGTGCCAGCAGTTCACGAGTCACTGAAGCTTTCTTT. Its protein is CASSSRVTEAFF.

This sequence joins TRBV19 and TRBJ1-2; 11 bases line up with TRBD1. Germline CDR1 LNHDA, CDR2 SQIVND (reference sequence). Losses at the gene ends were 5 bases for V and 3 bases for J; bases not matched to a gene: 14. The CDR3 contains 18 residues. The CDR3 DNA is TGTGCCAGTAGTGATCGGGACAGGGGGAATATTCTGGACTATGGCTACACCTTC. Encoded protein: CASSDRDRGNILDYGYTF.

The chain couples TRBV6-5 to TRBJ1-1, with D possibly matching TRBD1 (5 bases). Deletions cut 0 bases from V and 1 base from J, with 12 bases between. CDR1 is MNHEY and CDR2 is SVGAGI in the germline V gene. CDR3 length: 16 amino acids. The CDR3 coding sequence is TGTGCCAGCAGTTACTCGATTGGGGGGAAGAACACTGAAGCTTTCTTT. Its translation is CASSYSIGGKNTEAFF.

The chain recombines TRBV20-1 with TRBJ1-4; TRBD1 agrees at 9 bases. CDR1 and CDR2 from the germline V gene are DFQATT and SNEGSKA (reference sequence). The CDR3 extends over 21 amino acids. J lost 0 bases, V lost 3 bases, and 20 bases had no gene match. DNA of the CDR3: TGCAGTGCTAGTCAATCTCCCCGGCGGGGACAGGGCTGGGCAACTAATGAAAAACTGTTTTTT. Translation: CSASQSPRRGQGWATNEKLFF.

CDR3 region: CASSLGQVYGYTF. CDR3 DNA sequence: TGTGCCAGCAGTTTGGGACAGGTATATGGCTACACCTTC. V gene TRBV12-3 or TRBV12-4 combines with J gene TRBJ1-2; 8 nucleotides match TRBD1. The CDR3 contains 13 residues. V dropped 3 bases and J dropped 5; count of bases not matched to a gene: 2.

The chain employs TRBV4-3 and TRBJ2-5, with 8 positions matching TRBD2. The trim removed 7 bases at V and 5 bases at J, leaving 12 bases unmatched. Germline lookup yields CDR1 LGHNA and CDR2 YSLEER. The CDR3 is 15 residues long. CDR3 sequence (DNA): TGCGCCAGCAAACGAGGACTAGCCATAGAGGAGACCCAGTACTTC. It yields the protein CASKRGLAIEETQYF.

The V call is TRBV11-3, the J call TRBJ2-7; D might be TRBD1 (6 bases). V was cut by 5 bases and J by 2 bases, with 16 bases left in between. Per germline, CDR1 SGHNT and CDR2 YENEEA. The CDR3 extends over 15 amino acids. CDR3 sequence: CASSTYRVPTYEQYF. The CDR3, as DNA: TGTGCCAGCAGCACCTACAGGGTGCCCACCTACGAGCAGTACTTC.

This clone was found a few times. The chain has TRBV6-5 and TRBJ1-1; the D is unclear. Germline V gene data show CDR1 as MNHEY and CDR2 as SVGAGI. This CDR3 spans 13 amino acids. The germline V and J ends were trimmed by 0 bases and 8 bases, with 10 bases remaining between them. The CDR3 DNA follows: TGTGCCAGCAGTTACTCCCGGGGTTGGGAAGCTTTCTTT. This sequence encodes CASSYSRGWEAFF.

The V gene is TRBV9, the J gene TRBJ2-7, with 8 bases aligning to TRBD2. The CDR3 consists of 16 residues. The ends lost 3 bases at V and 6 bases at J; junction bases unmatched: 14. The germline V gene has CDR1 SGDLS and CDR2 YYNGEE. The CDR3 bases are TGTGCCAGCAGCGCGGCGGGGGGCGGTCCCCCCTCCGAGCAGTACTTC. This sequence encodes CASSAAGGGPPSEQYF.

The V and J genes are TRBV3-1 (or the pseudogene TRBV3-2) and TRBJ2-1; D not resolved. Per the germline V gene, CDR1 is LGHDT and CDR2 is YNNKEL (reference sequence). The CDR3 consists of 17 residues. V gave up 0 bases and J gave up 0 bases, with 12 bases separating them. CDR3 sequence (DNA): TGTGCCAGCAGCCAAGATCCCGGTTTAGCCTCCTACAATGAGCAGTTCTTC. It specifies CASSQDPGLASYNEQFF.

The table lists this clone with a few counts. The chain links TRBV7-2 to TRBJ1-5; TRBD1 is a possible D gene (5 bases). Trimming removed 2 bases at V and 4 bases at J, with 9 bases between. Germline V gives CDR1 SGHTA, CDR2 FQGNSA. The CDR3 length is 14 residues. CDR3 sequence: CASSLPGWNQPQHF. The CDR3 DNA is TGTGCCAGCAGCTTACCAGGGTGGAATCAGCCCCAGCATTTT.

V and J are TRBV18 and TRBJ1-4; 8 nucleotides match TRBD1. CDR3 length: 15 residues. Trimming cost V 6 bases and J 8 bases; bases outside gene matches: 11. The germline V gene encodes CDR1 KGHSH and CDR2 LQKENI. The CDR3 protein is CASSQSTGVLEKLFF. The CDR3, as DNA: TGTGCCAGCTCGCAATCGACAGGGGTCCTCGAAAAACTGTTTTTT.

The chain has TRBV19 and TRBJ2-7; D not resolved. From germline, CDR1 is LNHDA and CDR2 SQIVND (reference sequence). V lost 4 bases, J lost 0 bases, and 10 bases lay in between. There are 14 residues in the CDR3. The DNA for the CDR3 is TGTGCCAGTAGTACTGGCAGAGGCTCCTACGAGCAGTACTTC. It specifies CASSTGRGSYEQYF. Together with reference TRBV19 and TRBJ2-7, the CDR3 gives the full variable domain: DGGITQSPKYLFRKEGQNVTLSCEQNLNHDAMYWYRQDPGQGLRLIYYSQIVNDFQKGDIAEGYSVSREKKESFPLTVTSAQKNPTAFYLCASSTGRGSYEQYFGPGTRLTVT.

The V gene is TRBV6-5, the J gene TRBJ2-7, with a weak D call TRBD2 (5 bases). CDR1 and CDR2 from the germline V gene are MNHEY and SVGAGI. V lost 4 bases and J lost 3, with 19 bases in between. The CDR3 sequence is 16 residues long. This chain's CDR3 is CASSSGRPRSGYEQYF. In nucleotides, the CDR3 is TGTGCCAGCAGTTCGGGTAGACCCAGGAGCGGCTACGAGCAGTACTTC.

This clone appeared a single time. This sequence joins TRBV19 and TRBJ2-7; perhaps TRBD1 as D (6 bases). The CDR3 consists of 14 residues. Trimming cost V 1 base and J 7 bases, with 14 bases left between them. Germline lookup yields CDR1 LNHDA and CDR2 SQIVND (reference sequence). CDR3: CASSIGTGSGEQYF. The CDR3 DNA sequence: TGTGCCAGTAGTATAGGCACAGGGTCTGGGGAGCAGTACTTC.

This chain connects TRBV9 to TRBJ1-1; 7 positions agree with TRBD1. The CDR3 runs 16 residues. Germline V CDR1 and CDR2: SGDLS, YYNGEE. Trimming took 3 bases from V and 5 from J; bases not matched to a gene: 13. Here the CDR3 DNA reads TGTGCCAGCAGCGGTCACGGGGACAGTATCTGGACTGAAGCTTTCTTT. As protein: CASSGHGDSIWTEAFF. Combining the CDR3 with reference TRBV9 and TRBJ1-1 gives the whole variable domain DSGVTQTPKHLITATGQRVTLRCSPRSGDLSVYWYQQSLDQGLQFLIQYYNGEERAKGNILERFSAQQFPDLHSELNLSSLELGDSALYFCASSGHGDSIWTEAFFGQGTRLTVV.

V and J are TRBV7-2 and TRBJ1-2; weak D call: TRBD1 (6 bases). Germline V gives CDR1 SGHTA, CDR2 FQGNSA. The CDR3 is 16 residues long. Deletions cut 5 bases from V and 7 bases from J, with 23 bases between. The CDR3 is CASSLSGGGGGGGYTF. As DNA, the CDR3 is TGTGCCAGCAGCCTTAGTGGGGGCGGGGGCGGCGGTGGCTACACCTTC. Together with reference TRBV7-2 and TRBJ1-2, the CDR3 gives the full variable domain: GAGVSQSPSNKVTEKGKDVELRCDPISGHTALYWYRQSLGQGLEFLIYFQGNSAPDKSGLPSDRFSAERTGGSVSTLTIQRTQQEDSAVYLCASSLSGGGGGGGYTFGSGTRLTVV.